The following is a T cell receptor beta chain sequence with its context. This clonotype occurred a few times. Its antigen is still unknown. Nothing much larger sits one base from this clone, and base qualities are not available. Receptor libraries were prepared by RT-PCR. Sequencing was performed on a NextSeq 550. TCRdb reran the public reads through fastp at Q25 and MiXCR, keeping productive beta chains. Rows with a matching CDR3 protein are joined into one entry that keeps the most common DNA and genes. In this sample the table shows about a million distinct CDR3 sequences, about a sixth of which occur a single time. The leading ten clones occupy roughly 6% of the sample. CDR1 and CDR2 (SGHDT, YYEEEE) derive from the germline V gene. The CDR3 holds 14 amino acids from the cysteine to the phenylalanine. Solely the CDR3 DNA is kept, with 42 bases framed from the first base. The junction shows trimming of 4 bases on V and 8 bases on J, plus 16 bases between the germline ends.

This entry is derived from a study of patients and donors after allogeneic stem cell transplantation (TCRdb year 2020). The receptor's source is a human donor who was either an allogeneic HSCT recipient or a stem cell or donor lymphocyte infusion donor (not recorded which). It is not recorded whose cells these are; they may come from a transplant donor. The material sequenced was blood, either unsorted or a sorted T cell fraction (not recorded which). The chain is assembled from TRBV5-6 and TRBJ2-4, with the D segment possibly TRBD1 or TRBD2, each aligning over 5 bases. In nucleotide form, the sequence is TGTGCCAGCAGCGGAGGACGGGGACGGGACATTCAGTACTTC. This sequence encodes CASSGGRGRDIQYF.